This record looks at one TCR beta chain sequence and its context. The sample is drawn from a study of blood T cell repertoires in COVID-19. Study details: Nucleic acid was either cDNA or gDNA, and it came from T cells, B-cell-depleted T cells, or PBMCs.

Clones were sequenced by immunoSEQ multiplex PCR, and TCRdb holds only the in-frame ones, with some missing. The sample carries approximately 220,000 clones, roughly 80% recorded once. V shed 6 bases and J 0 bases; nucleotides not matched to a gene: 15. The V gene's germline CDR1 is MDHEN and CDR2 SYDVKM. This CDR3 has 20 amino acids. Sequenced material: PBMCs or T cells enriched from blood (not recorded which). The chain uses TRBV28 and TRBJ2-4; 12 bases map to TRBD1. The sequence came from a woman aged 45-60 years who had been exposed to COVID-19. CDR3 coding DNA: TGTGCCAGCAGCAGGATAGGGGGACAGGGGGCCCTCTTAGCCAAAAACATTCAGTACTTC. It translates to CASSRIGGQGALLAKNIQYF.